Detailed here is one TCR beta chain. The antigen is unknown. The germline gives CDR1 SGHDT, CDR2 YYEEEE. The CDR3 is 15 amino acids. The V end was cut by 1 base, the J end by 2 bases, with 11 bases between. These data originate in a study of OX40 agonist ivuxolimab in advanced cancers. Using immunoSEQ multiplex PCR, the repertoire was profiled, and TCRdb retains in-frame clones only, with some absent. This sample carries just over 50,000 clones, around 77% of them seen once, and the ten largest clones take under 2.5%. Patients with a history of autoimmune disease or on systemic immunosuppression were excluded. Baseline, cycle 4 day 1, and cycle 7 day 1 were the blood sampling points. Study results and caveats: Some nonresponders likewise displayed low normalized T-cell clonal expansion.

This specimen consisted of CD4+ or CD8+ T cells sorted from blood, obtained in a trial of the OX40 agonist ivuxolimab. The gene calls are TRBV5-6 and TRBJ2-3; D remains unclear. The receptor was derived from an adult with an advanced solid tumor such as melanoma, head and neck, liver or kidney cancer. The CDR3 DNA reads TGTGCCAGCAGCTTGTACGGCGGATCCACAGATACGCAGTATTTT. Protein sequence: CASSLYGGSTDTQYF.